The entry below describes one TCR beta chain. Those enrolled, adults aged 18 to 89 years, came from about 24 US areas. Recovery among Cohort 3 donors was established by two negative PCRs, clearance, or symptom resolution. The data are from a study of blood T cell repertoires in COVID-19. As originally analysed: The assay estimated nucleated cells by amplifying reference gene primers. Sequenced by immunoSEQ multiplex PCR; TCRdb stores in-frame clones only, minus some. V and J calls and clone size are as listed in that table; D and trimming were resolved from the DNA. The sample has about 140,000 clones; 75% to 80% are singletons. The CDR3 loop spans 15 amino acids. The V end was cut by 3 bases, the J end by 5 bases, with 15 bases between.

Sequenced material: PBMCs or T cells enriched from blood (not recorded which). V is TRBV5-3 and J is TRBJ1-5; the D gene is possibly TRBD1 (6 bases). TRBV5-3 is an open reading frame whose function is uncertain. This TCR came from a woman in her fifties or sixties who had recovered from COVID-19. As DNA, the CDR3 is TGTGCCAGAAGCTGGTTCCCACAGGGAGATCAGCCCCAGCATTTT. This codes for CARSWFPQGDQPQHF.